There are a few counts of the clone carrying this T cell receptor beta chain. Its target is unknown. The data belong to a study of STAT5B mutations in CD4+ large granular lymphocyte leukemia. Study observations and caveats: TRBV06-family usage was enriched in top patient clones (8/27) versus controls (2/35).

Assay used: immunoSEQ multiplex PCR; TCRdb lists only in-frame clones, some missing. The table includes about 33,000 clones, roughly 74% detected once. The germline V gene has CDR1 MDHEN and CDR2 SYDVKM. The V and J ends lost 6 bases and 3 bases, in that order; junction bases with no gene match: 5. This CDR3 is built from 14 residues. The V and J genes are TRBV28 and TRBJ1-2, with 9 bases that match TRBD1. Material: CD4+ T cells from blood buffy coats. This receptor was taken from a human donor in good health. This chain's CDR3 is CASRTDRGYYGYTF. The CDR3 DNA is TGTGCCAGCAGAACGGACAGGGGATACTATGGCTACACCTTC.